One sample yielded the 4 T cell receptor beta chains listed below, sequenced in a study of shared clonotypes between healthy human individuals. Here immunoSEQ multiplex PCR was the method, and the copy in TCRdb shows in-frame clones only, minus some. Among approximately 1.9 million clones listed, around 95% were seen once. The naive CD8 population came from CD45RO-negative cells selected for CCR7, without terminally differentiated effector memory CD45RA+ cells. The sample was naive CD8+ T cells from PBMCs. Receptor source: a man between 18 and 35 years old in good health. Some clones in this sample may be carry-over from other donors' samples.

The chain carries TRBV4-3 and TRBJ2-3; D perhaps matches TRBD1 (5 bases). The V gene's germline CDR1 is LGHNA and CDR2 YSLEER. Trimming left V 1 base short and J 1 base short, with 12 bases between. The CDR3 contains 16 residues. The CDR3 region has the DNA TGCGCCAGCAGCCAAGTACTTCAAGGGGGCACAGATACGCAGTATTTT. As protein: CASSQVLQGGTDTQYF.

V and J are TRBV14 and TRBJ2-3; the D gene is possibly TRBD1 (5 bases). V dropped 4 bases and J dropped 6 bases, with 14 bases sitting between them. This CDR3 has 14 amino acids. The germline V gene encodes CDR1 SGHDN and CDR2 FVKESK. For the CDR3, the DNA is TGTGCCAGCAGCCCAGCCCTAGGGGTGGATACGCAGTATTTT. This encodes CASSPALGVDTQYF.

The chain uses TRBV27 and TRBJ2-7; perhaps TRBD1 as D (6 bases). Germline lookup yields CDR1 MNHEY and CDR2 SMNVEV (reference sequence). The CDR3 consists of 17 residues. V lost 4 bases, J lost 7 bases, and 26 bases lay in between. The DNA for the CDR3 is TGTGCCAGCAGTTCAGTAAGACCACAGGGATCGGCGGGTGAGCAGTACTTC. Translation gives CASSSVRPQGSAGEQYF.

Notes on this clone: In the same sample, other DNA sequences code for this CDR3. The J gene is TRBJ1-5, the V gene TRBV14; D unclear. This CDR3 spans 13 amino acids. V was shortened by 1 base and J by 5 bases, with 6 bases between the two germline ends. Germline CDR1 and CDR2: SGHDN and FVKESK. CDR3 in amino acids: CASSQGGYQPQHF. The CDR3 bases are TGTGCCAGCAGCCAAGGGGGATATCAGCCCCAGCATTTT.